The 10 T cell receptor beta chains given below trace back to one sample, sequenced in a study of cytomegalovirus exposure and HLA in healthy donors. The PCR ran on 60 Vbeta and 13 Jbeta primers. Sequenced by immunoSEQ multiplex PCR; TCRdb stores in-frame clones only, minus some. The repertoire has some 130,000 clones, approximately 80% of them found once; the top ten carry 4.2%. The sample was PBMCs. The receptors here all came from a male donor in good health and CMV-seropositive.

The rearrangement joins TRBV28 to TRBJ2-7; 9 positions agree with TRBD1. The CDR3 has 14 amino acids. CDR1 is MDHEN, CDR2 SYDVKM, per germline. With V trimmed by 8 bases and J by 5 bases, 10 bases remained unmatched. The CDR3 is CASHYTGTGNEQYF. CDR3 DNA sequence: TGTGCCAGCCACTACACCGGGACAGGGAACGAGCAGTACTTC.

Here the CDR3 reads CASSSFGDRGNTEAFF. Here the CDR3 DNA reads TGTGCCAGCAGCTCTTTCGGGGACAGAGGAAACACTGAAGCTTTCTTT. The genes are TRBV11-1 and TRBJ1-1, with TRBD1 identical over 7 bases. Germline loops: CDR1 SGHAT, CDR2 FQDESV (reference sequence). V lost 4 bases, J lost 2 bases, and 10 bases stayed unmatched. The CDR3 covers 16 residues.

This clone has a single count. The chain joins TRBV5-5 to TRBJ1-6; D perhaps matches TRBD1 (5 bases). CDR3 length: 16 residues. V was clipped by 3 bases and J by 3 bases, with 13 bases between them. From germline, CDR1 is SGHKS and CDR2 YYEKEE (reference sequence). The DNA of the CDR3 is TGTGCCAGCAGCTCCGGACACCTCGGCTATAATTCACCCCTCCACTTT. Protein product: CASSSGHLGYNSPLHF.

V and J are TRBV6-1 and TRBJ1-5; 8 bases line up with TRBD1. Trimming removed 1 base from V and 9 bases from J; junction bases left unmatched: 23. The CDR3 is made up of 20 amino acids. Germline V gene data show CDR1 as MNHNS and CDR2 as SASEGT. As DNA, the CDR3 is TGTGCCAGCAGTGAAGAAATTAGAGGGAGACAGGGGCGTTATAGGGCGCCCCAGCATTTT. This encodes CASSEEIRGRQGRYRAPQHF.

The chain carries TRBV2 and TRBJ2-5, with no clear D. TRBJ2-7 explains the end of the DNA better; the J call may be wrong. Germline V gene lookup returns CDR1 SNHLY and CDR2 FYNNEI. This CDR3 spans 14 amino acids. CDR3 sequence (DNA): TGTGCCAGCAGTGAAATTGGCAGAGGCTACGAGCAGTACTTC. Its protein is CASSEIGRGYEQYF.

This clone was found a few times. The J gene is TRBJ1-1, the V gene TRBV2; D gene uncertain. The CDR3 has 13 residues. V lost 5 bases, J lost 5 bases, and 12 bases lay in between. Germline CDR1 is SNHLY and CDR2 is FYNNEI. CDR3 region: CASSKRESTEAFF. CDR3 DNA sequence: TGTGCCAGCAGTAAGAGGGAGAGTACTGAAGCTTTCTTT.

The chain employs TRBV27 and TRBJ2-7; TRBD2 matches 14 bases. After removal of 1 base from V and 2 bases from J, the junction contained 13 bases not matched to a gene. The CDR3 runs 20 residues. The germline V gene has CDR1 MNHEY and CDR2 SMNVEV (reference sequence). The CDR3 DNA follows: TGTGCCAGCAGTTTATATAATTCCGGGACTAGCGGGGGCCTACCCTACGAGCAGTACTTC. It is translated as CASSLYNSGTSGGLPYEQYF.

The J gene is TRBJ2-7, the V gene TRBV4-1; D perhaps matches TRBD2 (6 bases). V lost 4 bases, J lost 1 base, and 14 bases lay in between. Germline CDR1 and CDR2: MGHRA and YSYEKL. The CDR3 extends over 15 amino acids. This chain's CDR3 is CASSRVAESSYEQYF. CDR3 DNA sequence: TGCGCCAGCAGCCGGGTAGCGGAGTCTTCCTACGAGCAGTACTTC.

DNA for the CDR3: TGTGCCAGCAGCCTCCCAGGGGTCCCAGAGACCCAGTACTTC. Translation gives CASSLPGVPETQYF. The chain is built from TRBV11-2 and TRBJ2-5; weak D call: TRBD1 (6 bases). The V gene lost 5 bases and the J gene lost 4 bases, with 14 bases spanning the gap. The CDR3 is 14 residues long. Germline assignment: CDR1 SGHAT and CDR2 FQNNGV.

With respect to this clone: Other DNA sequences of this sample code for an identical CDR3. V usage is TRBV7-9 and J usage is TRBJ1-1, with a weak D call TRBD1 (5 bases). The CDR3 is 13 residues long. CDR1 is SEHNR, CDR2 FQNEAQ, per germline (reference sequence). The V and J ends lost 3 bases and 1 base respectively, with 6 bases between them. CDR3 protein: CASSFGGNTEAFF. In DNA, the CDR3 is TGTGCCAGCAGCTTCGGGGGGAACACTGAAGCTTTCTTT. The full variable domain, rest sourced from reference TRBV7-9 and TRBJ1-1, is DTGVSQNPRHKITKRGQNVTFRCDPISEHNRLYWYRQTLGQGPEFLTYFQNEAQLEKSRLLSDRFSAERPKGSFSTLEIQRTEQGDSAMYLCASSFGGNTEAFFGQGTRLTVV.